The TCR beta chain under discussion was sequenced for a study of shared clonotypes between healthy human individuals. As defined, naive CD8 cells were CD45RO-negative and positively selected for CCR7, with terminally differentiated effector memory CD45RA+ cells excluded. Replicate PCRs for sorted subsets used around 200 ng DNA; this equaled about 30,000 T cell genomes. Sequenced by immunoSEQ multiplex PCR; TCRdb stores in-frame clones only, minus some. The sample carries around 1,900,000 clones, around 95% recorded once. CDR3 size: 16 residues. From germline, CDR1 is SQVTM and CDR2 ANQGSEA. V trimming: 6 bases; J trimming: 2 bases; junction bases outside the gene matches: 14.

The sample consisted of naive CD8+ T cells from PBMCs. The rearrangement links TRBV29-1 to TRBJ2-7, with 9 bases fitting TRBD2. This receptor was obtained from a man between 18 and 29 years old in good health. Some clones in this sample may be carry-over from other donors' samples. In nucleotides, the CDR3 is TGCAGCGTCGCCGGCCCGACTAGCGGAACCACCTACGAGCAGTACTTC. This sequence encodes CSVAGPTSGTTYEQYF.